The 8 T cell receptor beta chains in this list originate from one sample, sequenced in a study of cytomegalovirus exposure and HLA in healthy donors. The PCR made use of 60 Vbeta and 13 Jbeta primers. Profiling relied on immunoSEQ multiplex PCR, and the TCRdb table lists in-frame clones only, not all of them. The sample has some 50,000 clones, about 70% seen once; the top ten hold around a fifth. Sequencing used PBMCs. The receptors derive from a woman between 45 and 65 years old in good health and CMV-seropositive.

A few counts support this clone. J is TRBJ2-4 and V is TRBV28; TRBD1 aligns across 7 bases. V dropped 6 bases and J dropped 3; count of bases not matched to a gene: 5. CDR3 length: 14 residues. In germline, CDR1 is MDHEN, CDR2 SYDVKM. The CDR3 sequence is CASSSGQLKNIQYF. The CDR3 nucleotides are TGTGCCAGCAGCTCGGGACAGCTCAAAAACATTCAGTACTTC.

This clone was picked up a small number of times. The J gene is TRBJ1-1, the V gene TRBV7-9; no firm D call. Between the trimmed V and J ends, which lost 1 base and 10 bases, there was a span of 13 bases. The CDR3 is 13 amino acids. Per the germline V gene, CDR1 is SEHNR and CDR2 is FQNEAQ (reference sequence). CDR3 bases: TGTGCCAGCAGCTTAGTTCACCAAACGGGAGCTTTCTTT. Its translation: CASSLVHQTGAFF. The full variable domain, completed using reference TRBV7-9 and TRBJ1-1, is DTGVSQNPRHKITKRGQNVTFRCDPISEHNRLYWYRQTLGQGPEFLTYFQNEAQLEKSRLLSDRFSAERPKGSFSTLEIQRTEQGDSAMYLCASSLVHQTGAFFGQGTRLTVV.

V gene TRBV2 combines with J gene TRBJ2-2, with a weak D call TRBD2 (5 bases). Trimming left V 6 bases short and J 1 base short, with 12 bases between. The CDR3 spans 15 residues. Germline CDR1 SNHLY, CDR2 FYNNEI. CDR3 bases: TGTGCCAGCAGCAGGCGAGGGATGAACACCGGGGAGCTGTTTTTT. Protein: CASSRRGMNTGELFF. Full variable domain (remainder filled in from reference TRBV2 and TRBJ2-2): EPEVTQTPSHQVTQMGQEVILRCVPISNHLYFYWYRQILGQKVEFLVSFYNNEISEKSEIFDDQFSVERPDGSNFTLKIRSTKLEDSAMYFCASSRRGMNTGELFFGEGSRLTVL.

This clone appeared a few times. The chain is built from TRBV27 and TRBJ2-5, with a tentative D call TRBD2 (6 bases). The V end lost 3 bases, the J end lost 5 bases, and 19 bases lay between the germline ends. There are 16 residues in the CDR3. From germline, CDR1 is MNHEY and CDR2 SMNVEV (reference sequence). CDR3 sequence: CASSFLREIGVETQYF. DNA of the CDR3: TGTGCCAGCAGTTTTCTCCGGGAGATAGGGGTTGAGACCCAGTACTTC.

This chain connects TRBV4-3 to TRBJ2-2, with TRBD1 matching over 9 bases. Losses at the gene ends were 4 bases for V and 5 bases for J; bases not matched to a gene: 11. This CDR3 region has 17 residues. CDR1 is LGHNA, CDR2 YSLEER, per germline. The CDR3 loop is CASSRKGPGTGTGELFF. The CDR3 DNA follows: TGCGCCAGCAGCCGAAAGGGACCCGGGACAGGGACCGGGGAGCTGTTTTTT.

The rearrangement uses TRBV9 and TRBJ2-3; 12 bases align to TRBD2. The CDR3 is made up of 15 amino acids. The junction had 5 bases not matched to a gene; V was cut back by 4 bases and J by 5 bases. The germline V gene has CDR1 SGDLS and CDR2 YYNGEE. The CDR3 reads CASSRLAGVRDTQYF. The CDR3 bases are TGTGCCAGCAGCCGACTAGCGGGGGTGAGAGATACGCAGTATTTT.

The chain is built from TRBV10-2 and TRBJ2-5; tentative D call: TRBD1 (5 bases). V was clipped by 2 bases and J by 1 base, with 14 bases between them. The CDR3 length is 16 residues. Germline-derived CDR1 and CDR2 are WSHSY and SAAADI. CDR3 amino acids: CASSEPRQTLQETQYF. CDR3 nucleotide sequence: TGCGCCAGCAGTGAGCCGCGACAGACCCTCCAAGAGACCCAGTACTTC.

A single count supports this clone. V usage is TRBV7-3 and J usage is TRBJ1-2; 8 bases agree with TRBD1. The germline V gene encodes CDR1 SGHTA and CDR2 FQGTGA. CDR3 length equals 15 residues. Unmatched junction bases numbered 6, after V lost 5 bases and J lost 1 base. Written as DNA, the CDR3 is TGTGCCAGCAGCGACCGACAGGGGAATAACTATGGCTACACCTTC. Amino acids: CASSDRQGNNYGYTF.